The entry below gives a single T cell receptor (beta chain) sequence along with its context. The data belong to a study of blood T cell repertoires in COVID-19. On the study more broadly: Sources were T cells, B-cell-depleted T cells, or PBMCs; the material itself was cDNA or gDNA.

Clones were sequenced by immunoSEQ multiplex PCR, and TCRdb holds only the in-frame ones, with some missing. The sample records approximately 51,000 clones, roughly 84% being singletons. V trimming: 4 bases; J trimming: 4 bases; junction bases outside the gene matches: 2. The germline V gene encodes CDR1 SNHLY and CDR2 FYNNEI. The CDR3 consists of 13 residues. Material for sequencing was peripheral blood. This TCR came from a human donor in a cohort sampled during active COVID-19. The chain recombines TRBV2 with TRBJ2-7; TRBD1 agrees at 9 bases. DNA of the CDR3: TGTGCCAGCAGTGGGACAGGGGAGTACGAGCAGTACTTC. Protein: CASSGTGEYEQYF.